The 27 T cell receptor beta chains given below trace back to one sample, sequenced in a study of shared clonotypes between healthy human individuals. Only CD45RO-negative cells positively selected for CCR7 counted as naive CD8 cells, so terminally differentiated effector memory CD45RA+ cells were excluded. TCRdb's table, derived via immunoSEQ multiplex PCR, lists solely in-frame clones and lacks some. The repertoire consists of hundreds of thousands of clones, with 80% to 95% occurring once and the leading ten covering approximately 25%. Sequencing was carried out using naive CD8+ T cells sorted from blood. All receptors derive from a man aged 25-45 years in good health.

The gene calls are TRBV6-1 and TRBJ1-1; D is possibly TRBD1 (6 bases). Trimming shortened V by 6 bases and J by 7 bases, and 18 bases separated the two germline ends. The CDR3 consists of 14 residues. Germline loops: CDR1 MNHNS, CDR2 SASEGT. CDR3 loop: CASRDTSRTVEAFF. In DNA form, the CDR3 reads TGTGCCAGCAGAGATACAAGCCGGACAGTTGAAGCTTTCTTT.

V usage is TRBV9 and J usage is TRBJ1-3; D is possibly TRBD1 (6 bases). The CDR3 loop spans 12 amino acids. Trimming left V 3 bases short and J 9 bases short, with 10 bases between. Per the germline V gene, CDR1 is SGDLS and CDR2 is YYNGEE. CDR3 region: CASSDTGFTIYF. CDR3 nucleotides: TGTGCCAGCAGCGATACAGGGTTCACCATATATTTT.

The chain links TRBV6-5 to TRBJ1-2, with TRBD1 as a possible D gene (6 bases). This CDR3 comprises 13 residues. CDR1 MNHEY and CDR2 SVGAGI come from the germline V gene. V lost 0 bases and J 6 bases, leaving 8 bases between the germline ends. CDR3 sequence: CASSYSGGDGYTF. The CDR3 nucleotides read TGTGCCAGCAGTTACTCGGGGGGCGATGGCTACACCTTC.

The chain couples TRBV6-6 to TRBJ1-3; unclear D gene. V lost 7 bases and J lost 3, with 4 bases in between. Per the germline V gene, CDR1 is MNHNY and CDR2 is SVGAGI (reference sequence). The CDR3 consists of 11 residues. Here the CDR3 reads CASTSGNTIYF. Written as DNA, the CDR3 is TGTGCCAGCACTAGTGGAAACACCATATATTTT.

The rearrangement joins TRBV6-6 to TRBJ2-7; TRBD1 matches 7 bases. The V segment lost 7 bases and the J segment 0 bases; nucleotides outside the gene matches: 0. This CDR3 is 12 amino acids long. Germline V CDR1 and CDR2: MNHNY, SVGAGI (reference sequence). CDR3 region: CASTGGSYEQYF. CDR3 DNA sequence: TGTGCCAGCACAGGGGGCTCCTACGAGCAGTACTTC.

This clone was observed a single time. This rearrangement joins TRBV6-6 to TRBJ1-2; D call uncertain. V lost 4 bases and J 3 bases, leaving 15 bases between the germline ends. The germline gives CDR1 MNHNY, CDR2 SVGAGI (reference sequence). The CDR3 consists of 15 residues. The CDR3 region has the DNA TGTGCCAGCAGTTTTCCCCGCATATTCTACTATGGCTACACCTTC. This encodes CASSFPRIFYYGYTF.

The rearrangement links TRBV9 to TRBJ2-1; 7 positions match TRBD2. This CDR3 region has 21 residues. V trimming: 3 bases; J trimming: 0 bases; junction bases outside the gene matches: 21. Germline V gene sequence: CDR1 SGDLS, CDR2 YYNGEE. CDR3 nucleotides: TGTGCCAGCAGCGGTTTTGTGTCGTCAGGCGGGAGCTCTGGCTCCTACAATGAGCAGTTCTTC. It is translated as CASSGFVSSGGSSGSYNEQFF.

The V gene is TRBV28, the J gene TRBJ2-3; D gene uncertain. Trimming removed 3 bases from V and 6 bases from J, with 13 bases in between. The CDR3 is 14 amino acids. Per the germline V gene, CDR1 is MDHEN and CDR2 is SYDVKM. The CDR3 nucleotides read TGTGCCAGCAGTTTTACGGCCTCGTCGGATACGCAGTATTTT. Its protein product is CASSFTASSDTQYF.

The rearrangement links TRBV4-1 to TRBJ2-1; tentatively, D is TRBD2 (5 bases). This CDR3 is 20 amino acids long. CDR1 and CDR2 from the germline V gene are MGHRA and YSYEKL. V was shortened by 0 bases and J by 0 bases, with 21 bases between the two germline ends. DNA of the CDR3: TGCGCCAGCAGCCAAGATCCCGAACCTACTCTAGCAAGCTCCTACAATGAGCAGTTCTTC. As protein: CASSQDPEPTLASSYNEQFF.

The genes are TRBV7-2 and TRBJ1-2; D is possibly TRBD1 (6 bases). V was shortened by 2 bases and J by 7 bases, with 17 bases between the two germline ends. The germline V gene encodes CDR1 SGHTA and CDR2 FQGNSA. The CDR3 spans 15 residues. CDR3 bases: TGTGCCAGCAGCTTAAATCGGGGGCTCGGGGCTGGCTACACCTTC. It translates to CASSLNRGLGAGYTF. Combining the CDR3 with reference TRBV7-2 and TRBJ1-2 gives the whole variable domain GAGVSQSPSNKVTEKGKDVELRCDPISGHTALYWYRQSLGQGLEFLIYFQGNSAPDKSGLPSDRFSAERTGGSVSTLTIQRTQQEDSAVYLCASSLNRGLGAGYTFGSGTRLTVV.

The V and J genes are TRBV6-5 and TRBJ1-4; D gene unclear. Between the trimmed V and J ends, which lost 6 bases and 4 bases, there was a span of 12 bases. This CDR3 comprises 14 residues. CDR1 and CDR2 (germline): MNHEY, SVGAGI. The CDR3 reads CASSPTALNEKLFF. The CDR3 nucleotides are TGTGCCAGCAGCCCAACAGCGCTTAATGAAAAACTGTTTTTT.

The gene calls are TRBV27 and TRBJ2-5; 9 nucleotides align to TRBD2. The CDR3 spans 16 residues. The junction had 9 bases not matched to a gene; V was cut back by 0 bases and J by 7 bases. Germline values: CDR1 MNHEY, CDR2 SMNVEV (reference sequence). CDR3 nucleotide sequence: TGTGCCAGCAGTTTATCGTCGGCAGGACTAGCGAGGACCCAGTACTTC. This translates into CASSLSSAGLARTQYF.

The gene calls are TRBV9 and TRBJ2-7, with 7 positions matching TRBD1. The CDR3 contains 16 residues. The germline V gene encodes CDR1 SGDLS and CDR2 YYNGEE. V shed 7 bases, J shed 1 base, and the junction held 14 bases outside the gene matches. The CDR3 spells CASSDHRDSMSYEQYF. CDR3 DNA: TGTGCCAGCTCCGACCACCGGGACAGCATGTCCTACGAGCAGTACTTC.

The gene calls are TRBV28 and TRBJ2-1; D call uncertain. V lost 11 bases, J lost 5 bases, and 16 bases lay in between. The CDR3 spans 13 residues. Per germline, CDR1 MDHEN and CDR2 SYDVKM. The CDR3 DNA reads as TGTGCCGGCCGGCCGGCCGGCGACAATGAGCAGTTCTTC. Amino acids: CAGRPAGDNEQFF.

The chain has TRBV29-1 and TRBJ2-2; maybe TRBD1 (6 bases). Germline V gene lookup returns CDR1 SQVTM and CDR2 ANQGSEA. The V end was cut by 6 bases, the J end by 2 bases, with 13 bases between. This CDR3 contains 14 residues. DNA for the CDR3: TGCAGCGTGAACCAGGGGTCCAACACCGGGGAGCTGTTTTTT. Translating it yields CSVNQGSNTGELFF.

V and J are TRBV7-9 and TRBJ2-2, with unresolved D. V lost 1 base and J lost 5, with 11 bases in between. The germline V gene has CDR1 SEHNR and CDR2 FQNEAQ (reference sequence). The CDR3 sequence is 15 residues long. Here the CDR3 reads CASSLDVRLTGELFF. DNA for the CDR3: TGTGCCAGCAGCTTAGATGTCCGGCTAACCGGGGAGCTGTTTTTT.

The chain has TRBV9 and TRBJ2-2, with D unresolved. V gave up 0 bases and J gave up 0 bases, with 9 bases separating them. The CDR3 totals 16 residues. The germline V gene encodes CDR1 SGDLS and CDR2 YYNGEE. The CDR3 bases are TGTGCCAGCAGCGTAGCGGCGGAAGCGAACACCGGGGAGCTGTTTTTT. Amino acids: CASSVAAEANTGELFF.

The chain's CDR3 is CAISEEGQYTDTQYF. The DNA for the CDR3 is TGTGCCATCAGTGAGGAGGGACAGTACACAGATACGCAGTATTTT. The chain couples TRBV10-3 to TRBJ2-3, with 7 bases lining up with TRBD1. The V gene end was trimmed by 2 bases and the J gene end by 2 bases; junction bases not matched to a gene: 4. Germline assignment: CDR1 ENHRY and CDR2 SYGVKD. CDR3 size: 15 residues.

The rearrangement joins TRBV5-1 to TRBJ2-7; 10 bases align to TRBD2. The V and J ends lost 10 bases and 2 bases, in that order; junction bases with no gene match: 18. Germline V CDR1 and CDR2: SGHRS, YFSETQ. This CDR3 has 17 amino acids. CDR3: CAPPRGPSGSFPYEQYF. The CDR3 DNA reads as TGCGCCCCCCCCAGGGGGCCTAGCGGGAGCTTCCCCTACGAGCAGTACTTC.

V is TRBV11-2 and J is TRBJ1-5; TRBD1 agrees at 9 bases. The CDR3 extends over 17 amino acids. J gave up 7 bases and V 0 bases, and 10 bases lay outside the gene matches. Per the germline V gene, CDR1 is SGHAT and CDR2 is FQNNGV. CDR3 sequence reads: CASSLDLGGTGTQPQHF. Here the CDR3 DNA reads TGTGCCAGCAGCTTAGATCTTGGGGGGACAGGGACACAGCCCCAGCATTTT.

This rearrangement joins TRBV6-5 to TRBJ1-1; TRBD1 might be the D (5 bases). Germline loops: CDR1 MNHEY, CDR2 SVGAGI. The length of the CDR3 is 12 residues. V was shortened by 6 bases and J by 5 bases, with 10 bases between the two germline ends. CDR3 DNA sequence: TGTGCCAGCAGGTCGGGGGAAACTGAAGCTTTCTTT. It translates to CASRSGETEAFF.

The chain has TRBV4-2 and TRBJ2-1; D is undetermined. V shed 4 bases and J shed 10 bases, with 14 bases lying between them. The length of the CDR3 is 13 residues. The V gene's germline CDR1 is LGHNA and CDR2 YNFKEQ. DNA for the CDR3: TGTGCCAGCAGCCCCTGGGGTAGCAGCGAGCAGTTCTTC. The encoded protein is CASSPWGSSEQFF.

The rearrangement uses TRBV6-6 and TRBJ2-1, with D tentatively TRBD2 (6 bases). The CDR3 extends over 16 amino acids. Germline assignment: CDR1 MNHNY and CDR2 SVGAGI (reference sequence). Trimming removed 0 bases from V and 3 bases from J, with 12 bases in between. CDR3 sequence: CASSYSLGGSYNEQFF. The CDR3 DNA is TGTGCCAGCAGTTACTCTTTAGGAGGGAGCTACAATGAGCAGTTCTTC.

The gene calls are TRBV15 and TRBJ2-2; the D gene is possibly TRBD1 (7 bases). Trimming pared 8 bases from V and 0 bases from J, leaving 10 bases between. CDR1 LNHNV and CDR2 YYDKDF come from the germline V gene (reference sequence). The CDR3 is 14 residues long. This chain's CDR3 is CATGGTANTGELFF. In DNA, the CDR3 is TGTGCCACCGGGGGGACAGCGAACACCGGGGAGCTGTTTTTT.

In DNA, the CDR3 is TGTGCCAGCAGTTTATTCGGGACAGCCGTCCCTGGGGCCAACGTCCTGACTTTC. Translated: CASSLFGTAVPGANVLTF. The chain joins TRBV27 to TRBJ2-6; 7 nucleotides align to TRBD1. V shed 1 base, J shed 2 bases, and the junction held 8 bases outside the gene matches. The germline V gene has CDR1 MNHEY and CDR2 SMNVEV (reference sequence). The CDR3 loop spans 18 amino acids.

The chain uses TRBV7-2 and TRBJ2-7; the match to TRBD2 covers 7 bases. The length of the CDR3 is 16 residues. V dropped 5 bases and J dropped 2; count of bases not matched to a gene: 12. Germline V lookup: CDR1 SGHTA, CDR2 FQGNSA. The chain's CDR3 is CASSRGETLAAYEQYF. The CDR3 DNA follows: TGTGCCAGCAGCCGCGGGGAGACGCTAGCGGCCTACGAGCAGTACTTC.

The rearrangement links TRBV4-3 to TRBJ2-7; D is possibly TRBD1 or TRBD2 (5 bases each). CDR3 length: 15 amino acids. Trimming removed 3 bases from V and 5 bases from J, with 17 bases in between. CDR1 LGHNA and CDR2 YSLEER come from the germline V gene. For the CDR3, the DNA is TGCGCCAGCAGCCACCAGCGGCAGGGCTGGAACGAGCAGTACTTC. Protein: CASSHQRQGWNEQYF.